The 13 T cell receptor beta chains listed next were all sequenced from one sample in a study of a mutant IDH1 vaccine in newly diagnosed glioma. As for time point: baseline, week 1 (first vaccination visit). Described treatment: pre-vaccination baseline after standard-of-care therapy. Measured with immunoSEQ multiplex PCR; TCRdb has only the in-frame clones, and not every one. The table lists about 98,000 clones, about 87% of them singletons. The sample was PBMCs, taken from a glioma patient treated with radiotherapy, temozolomide or both. The receptors shown here come from a woman between 45 and 60 years old with glioma.

The rearrangement joins TRBV5-6 to TRBJ1-4, with D uncertain. The germline V gene encodes CDR1 SGHDT and CDR2 YYEEEE. This CDR3 spans 15 amino acids. V was clipped by 3 bases and J by 5 bases, with 14 bases between them. DNA of the CDR3: TGTGCCAGCAGCTCCGCGGGAATTTCCAATGAAAAACTGTTTTTT. This codes for CASSSAGISNEKLFF.

Here the CDR3 DNA reads TGCGCCAGCTCCCGGACAGGACACGAGCAGTACTTC. Protein: CASSRTGHEQYF. The chain links TRBV10-1 to TRBJ2-7; 7 nucleotides line up with TRBD1. The germline V gene has CDR1 WNHNN and CDR2 SYGVQD (reference sequence). This CDR3 has 12 amino acids. V was pared by 8 bases and J by 5 bases, with 6 bases of the junction left unmatched.

As DNA, the CDR3 is TGTGCCAGCAGTTTGGGACAGGGGACTCAGCCCCAGCATTTT. Amino acid sequence: CASSLGQGTQPQHF. V and J are TRBV28 and TRBJ1-5; 10 bases agree with TRBD1. Trimming removed 3 bases from V and 6 bases from J; junction bases left unmatched: 2. The germline gives CDR1 MDHEN, CDR2 SYDVKM. The CDR3 loop spans 14 amino acids.

On this clone itself: The same CDR3 arises from other DNA sequences in this sample as well. The chain joins TRBV2 to TRBJ2-7; D not certain. The CDR3 runs to 13 residues. V was pared by 4 bases and J by 2 bases, with 9 bases between. CDR1 and CDR2 (germline): SNHLY, FYNNEI. CDR3 residues: CASSVFRTYEQYF. CDR3 coding DNA: TGTGCCAGCAGTGTGTTCCGGACCTACGAGCAGTACTTC.

The chain couples TRBV30 to TRBJ2-2; TRBD1 is a possible D gene (5 bases). The CDR3 is made up of 13 amino acids. Germline CDR1 reads GTSNPN; CDR2 reads SVGIG (reference sequence). Trimming pared 3 bases from V and 6 bases from J, leaving 11 bases between. The CDR3 coding sequence is TGTGCCTGGAGCTCAGGGAATTCCGGGGAGCTGTTTTTT. Protein: CAWSSGNSGELFF. The whole variable domain, remainder taken from reference TRBV30 and TRBJ2-2, is SQTIHQWPATLVQPVGSPLSLECTVEGTSNPNLYWYRQAAGRGLQLLFYSVGIGQISSEVPQNLSASRPQDRQFILSSKKLLLSDSGFYLCAWSSGNSGELFFGEGSRLTVL.

The gene calls are TRBV18 and TRBJ1-2; TRBD1 agrees at 8 bases. Per germline, CDR1 KGHSH and CDR2 LQKENI. V shed 2 bases, J shed 8 bases, and the junction held 7 bases outside the gene matches. The CDR3 is made up of 14 amino acids. The CDR3 is CASSPRAGGGGYTF. The DNA for the CDR3 is TGTGCCAGCTCACCAAGGGCAGGGGGCGGAGGCTACACCTTC. The entire variable domain, with the rest obtained from reference TRBV18 and TRBJ1-2, is as follows: NAGVMQNPRHLVRRRGQEARLRCSPMKGHSHVYWYRQLPEEGLKFMVYLQKENIIDESGMPKERFSAEFPKEGPSILRIQQVVRGDSAAYFCASSPRAGGGGYTFGSGTRLTVV.

The rearrangement links TRBV5-6 to TRBJ2-4; a possible D gene is TRBD2 (6 bases). V lost 0 bases, J lost 8 bases, and 6 bases lay in between. CDR1 is SGHDT and CDR2 is YYEEEE in the germline V gene. CDR3 length: 12 residues. The CDR3 nucleotides are TGTGCCAGCAGCTTGGGGAGGGACATTCAGTACTTC. It translates to CASSLGRDIQYF.

This chain uses TRBV7-9 with TRBJ1-3, with D maybe TRBD1 (6 bases). This CDR3 has 15 amino acids. Germline V CDR1 and CDR2: SEHNR, FQNEAQ (reference sequence). V shed 5 bases and J shed 2 bases, with 13 bases lying between them. The DNA for the CDR3 is TGTGCCAGCAGCCAAATTACAGGGACTGGAAACACCATATATTTT. It is translated as CASSQITGTGNTIYF. The variable domain in full, with the rest retrieved from reference TRBV7-9 and TRBJ1-3, is DTGVSQNPRHKITKRGQNVTFRCDPISEHNRLYWYRQTLGQGPEFLTYFQNEAQLEKSRLLSDRFSAERPKGSFSTLEIQRTEQGDSAMYLCASSQITGTGNTIYFGEGSWLTVV.

This clone appeared a few times. The V call is TRBV5-4, the J call TRBJ2-1; TRBD2 matches at 10 bases. The germline V gene encodes CDR1 SGHNT and CDR2 YYREEE (reference sequence). There are 15 residues in the CDR3. The trim removed 4 bases at V and 4 bases at J, leaving 5 bases unmatched. This CDR3 is CASSNPAGGYNEQFF. For the CDR3, the DNA is TGTGCCAGCAGCAATCCAGCGGGAGGGTACAATGAGCAGTTCTTC.

The chain carries TRBV28 and TRBJ1-5; D may be TRBD1 (6 bases). Trimming took off 5 bases at V and 5 bases at J, with 13 bases between the two ends. The CDR3 runs to 14 residues. The germline V gene has CDR1 MDHEN and CDR2 SYDVKM. The CDR3 loop is CASSTPGGDQPQHF. CDR3 DNA: TGTGCCAGCAGTACACCGGGGGGCGATCAGCCCCAGCATTTT. Full variable domain (rest looked up from reference TRBV28 and TRBJ1-5): DVKVTQSSRYLVKRTGEKVFLECVQDMDHENMFWYRQDPGLGLRLIYFSYDVKMKEKGDIPEGYSVSREKKERFSLILESASTNQTSMYLCASSTPGGDQPQHFGDGTRLSIL.

This chain links TRBV2 with TRBJ2-5, with TRBD1 as a possible D gene (6 bases). CDR1 and CDR2 (germline): SNHLY, FYNNEI. The CDR3 loop spans 12 amino acids. V lost 8 bases, J lost 0 bases, and 7 bases lay in between. The CDR3 protein is CASGGYQETQYF. CDR3 nucleotide sequence: TGTGCCAGCGGGGGCTACCAAGAGACCCAGTACTTC.

J is TRBJ2-1 and V is TRBV5-1; 12 nucleotides match TRBD2. CDR3 length: 16 residues. The junction had 2 bases not matched to a gene; V was cut back by 0 bases and J by 4 bases. Per germline, CDR1 SGHRS and CDR2 YFSETQ. Written as DNA, the CDR3 is TGCGCCAGCAGCTTGGCCGGGACTAGCGGGTACAATGAGCAGTTCTTC. Translated: CASSLAGTSGYNEQFF.

V usage is TRBV7-9 and J usage is TRBJ2-2, with D perhaps being TRBD1 or TRBD2 (5 bases each). Germline CDR1 and CDR2: SEHNR and FQNEAQ (reference sequence). The V and J ends lost 5 bases and 6 bases respectively, with 13 bases between them. This CDR3 is built from 14 residues. The CDR3 nucleotides read TGTGCCAGCAGCCCCCCCAGAGGGGCCGGGGAGCTGTTTTTT. This sequence encodes CASSPPRGAGELFF.